The rows below give T cell receptor beta chains drawn from one sample of a study of sequential checkpoint blockade in melanoma. Here immunoSEQ multiplex PCR was the method, and the copy in TCRdb shows in-frame clones only, minus some. The sample shows about 37,000 clones, under 35% of them seen only once. This material consisted of tumor tissue (inferred from file names), taken from a patient given nivolumab and ipilimumab in sequence. These receptors were taken from a human donor with melanoma. The CDR3 runs from the conserved cysteine through the conserved F or W. D genes are given only for firm matches. Clone sizes are given selectively: once, few, many, or a class where the clone is expanded.

few,TRBJ2-7,TRBD2,TRBV9,14,CASKPRDYTYEQYF,TGTGCCAGCAAACCCCGGGACTACACCTACGAGCAGTACTTC
NA,TRBJ2-5,NA,TRBV19,20,CASSIDARGGTAGVQETQYF,TGTGCCAGTAGTATAGATGCCAGGGGGGGGACGGCGGGAGTTCAAGAGACCCAGTACTTC
few,TRBJ2-7,NA,TRBV11-3,14,CASSVNRVGYEQYF,TGTGCCAGCAGCGTCAACAGGGTAGGGTACGAGCAGTACTTC
NA,TRBJ2-5,TRBD2,TRBV30,13,CAWKKTSRGAQYF,TGTGCCTGGAAAAAGACATCTCGGGGGGCCCAGTACTTC
few,TRBJ2-7,NA,TRBV9,13,CASSVGPALEQYF,TGTGCCAGCAGCGTAGGACCGGCCTTGGAGCAGTACTTC
few,TRBJ2-7,NA,TRBV15,18,CATSIGPRTQGLSYEQYF,TGTGCCACCAGCATCGGACCCCGCACACAGGGTCTGTCCTACGAGCAGTACTTC
NA,TRBJ2-4,TRBD2,TRBV6-8,16,CASSLSGSGGVRSQYF,TGTGCCAGCAGTTTATCGGGGTCCGGGGGGGTCAGGTCCCAGTACTTC
NA,TRBJ2-1,TRBD1,TRBV6-8,16,CASTPLTGGKYNEQFF,TGTGCCAGCACCCCTCTAACAGGGGGCAAGTACAATGAGCAGTTCTTC
few,TRBJ2-7,NA,TRBV9,12,CASNQRVNEQYF,TGTGCCAGCAACCAGAGGGTAAACGAGCAGTACTTC
few,TRBJ1-2,NA,TRBV11-3,14,CASSPPGAGYGYTF,TGTGCCAGCAGCCCCCCCGGGGCAGGCTATGGCTACACCTTC
NA,TRBJ2-7,NA,TRBV9,14,CASSESGAAYEQYF,TGTGCCAGCAGTGAGTCAGGTGCTGCCTACGAGCAGTACTTC
NA,TRBJ2-2,TRBD1,TRBV7-6,17,CASSSRAGTEITGELFF,TGTGCCAGCAGCTCCCGGGCCGGGACAGAAATAACCGGGGAGCTGTTTTTT
few,TRBJ2-2,NA,TRBV18,15,CASSSGATNTGELFF,TGTGCCAGCTCATCCGGGGCAACGAACACCGGGGAGCTGTTTTTT
NA,TRBJ2-5,TRBD1,TRBV12-5,12,CASGTGGLPQYF,TGTGCTAGTGGAACAGGGGGCCTGCCCCAGTACTTC
few,TRBJ2-3,NA,TRBV11-3,14,CASSQGSAADTQYF,TGTGCCAGCAGCCAAGGCTCCGCGGCTGATACGCAGTATTTT
NA,TRBJ1-2,NA,TRBV28,15,CASSLPPGQNYGYTF,TGTGCCAGCAGTTTACCCCCCGGACAAAACTATGGCTACACCTTC
NA,TRBJ2-1,NA,TRBV19,14,CASSTPYPYNEQFF,TGTGCCAGCAGTACCCCCTACCCCTACAATGAGCAGTTCTTC
NA,TRBJ2-1,TRBD2,TRBV11-3,15,CASSSRDYPTNEQFF,TGTGCCAGCAGCTCGCGGGACTACCCTACCAATGAGCAGTTCTTC
NA,TRBJ1-2,TRBD1,TRBV6-8,13,CASSPRGSYGYTF,TGTGCCAGCAGCCCCAGGGGGTCCTATGGCTACACCTTC
NA,TRBJ1-5,NA,TRBV18,13,CASSRDLGQPQHF,TGTGCCAGCTCACGTGACCTGGGACAGCCCCAGCATTTT
few,TRBJ1-5,NA,TRBV6-8,13,CASRDVSNQPQHF,TGTGCCAGCAGGGACGTCAGCAATCAGCCCCAGCATTTT
few,TRBJ1-4,NA,TRBV19,14,CASTAGTTNEKLFF,TGTGCCAGTACAGCGGGGACAACTAATGAAAAACTGTTTTTT
NA,TRBJ2-3,TRBD2,TRBV11-3,14,CASSLDSGGALAYF,TGTGCCAGCAGCTTAGACAGCGGGGGGGCCCTTGCGTATTTT
NA,TRBJ1-4,TRBD1,TRBV28,15,CASSSHGTANEKLFF,TGTGCCAGCAGTTCCCACGGGACAGCTAATGAAAAACTGTTTTTT
NA,TRBJ1-1,NA,TRBV6-8,12,CASSLYGVPAFF,TGTGCCAGCAGTCTTTACGGGGTTCCAGCTTTCTTT